Listed below are T cell receptor beta chains from one sample, sequenced in a study of Graves' ophthalmopathy and Graves' hyperthyroidism. TCRdb re-called the multiplex PCR reads with MiXCR, one entry per CDR3 protein. In the table there are about 220,000 distinct CDR3 sequences, 20% to 25% of which are singletons. The specimen was peripheral blood. These receptors came from a woman aged 50 to 60 with Graves' ophthalmopathy. Both conserved end residues are part of each CDR3. Fields, in order: V gene, clone size, D gene, J gene, CDR3 protein, CDR3 DNA. A D gene is named only where the DNA matches it firmly. A row's size may be missing; if present it is once, few, many or a size class.

TRBV10-2	NA	NA	TRBJ1-2	CASSDRGMNGYTF	TGCGCCAGCAGTGATAGGGGGATGAATGGCTACACCTTC
TRBV5-1	NA	NA	TRBJ2-7	CASNSTMHEQSF	TGCGCCAGCAACTCGACTATGCACGAGCAGTCCTTC
TRBV6-1	many	NA	TRBJ1-1	CASSQTDEAFF	TGTGCCAGCAGCCAGACAGACGAAGCTTTCTTT
TRBV12-3/TRBV12-4	NA	NA	TRBJ2-7	CASRVNSYEQYF	TGTGCCAGCCGCGTGAACTCCTACGAGCAGTACTTC
TRBV6-1	many	NA	TRBJ1-1	CASTDMNTEAFF	TGTGCCAGCACTGATATGAACACTGAAGCTTTCTTT
TRBV10-2	NA	TRBD2	TRBJ2-7	CASSSQPREFHEQYF	TGCGCCAGCAGCTCACAGCCGCGGGAGTTCCACGAGCAGTACTTC
TRBV12-3/TRBV12-4	many	NA	TRBJ1-5	CASSWAGGNNQPQHF	TGTGCCAGCAGTTGGGCTGGGGGAAACAATCAGCCCCAGCATTTT
TRBV19	many	TRBD1	TRBJ1-5	CASSTYRGGQPQHF	TGTGCCAGTAGTACCTACAGGGGAGGTCAGCCCCAGCATTTT
TRBV6-1	many	NA	TRBJ2-7	CASTAVSYEQYF	TGTGCCAGCACGGCAGTCTCCTACGAGCAGTACTTC
TRBV19	NA	TRBD1	TRBJ1-5	CASSILRGQGASNQPQHF	TGTGCCAGTAGTATACTCCGGGGACAGGGGGCGTCGAATCAGCCCCAGCATTTT
TRBV9	many	TRBD1	TRBJ2-7	CASSGTGNSYEQYF	TGTGCCAGCAGTGGGACAGGTAACTCCTACGAGCAGTACTTC
TRBV6-1	NA	TRBD2	TRBJ2-7	CASRTLSGSRYEQYF	TGTGCCAGCAGGACCCTCAGCGGGAGCAGATACGAGCAGTACTTC
TRBV7-9	many	NA	TRBJ1-1	CASSGPSNTEVFF	TGTGCCAGCAGCGGGCCCTCGAACACTGAAGTTTTCTTT
TRBV29-1	NA	TRBD1	TRBJ1-2	CSVGSTGNYGYTF	TGCAGCGTTGGCTCGACAGGGAACTATGGCTACACCTTC
TRBV6-2/TRBV6-3	many	TRBD1	TRBJ2-7	CASSYSAGTGSYAYEQYF	TGTGCCAGCAGTTACTCCGCCGGGACAGGGTCTTATGCCTACGAGCAGTACTTC
TRBV28	NA	NA	TRBJ1-5	CASSSHRVDQPQHF	TGTGCCAGCAGTTCTCACAGGGTGGATCAGCCCCAGCATTTT
TRBV6-1	NA	TRBD1	TRBJ1-2	CASSELTGINYGYTF	TGTGCCAGCAGTGAGTTGACAGGGATTAACTATGGCTACACCTTC
TRBV7-3	NA	TRBD1	TRBJ2-7	CARSQEGQGYEQYF	TGCGCCAGAAGCCAAGAAGGACAGGGCTACGAGCAGTACTTC
TRBV7-2	many	TRBD1	TRBJ2-5	CASSQAGTGVRETQYF	TGTGCCAGCAGCCAAGCCGGGACAGGGGTCAGGGAGACCCAGTACTTC
TRBV12-3/TRBV12-4	NA	NA	TRBJ2-5	CASRPDGQETQYF	TGTGCCAGCAGACCGGACGGACAAGAGACCCAGTACTTC
TRBV5-1	many	NA	TRBJ2-2	CASSLAIARNTGELFF	TGCGCCAGCAGCTTGGCCATCGCGAGAAACACCGGGGAGCTGTTTTTT
TRBV10-3	many	TRBD2	TRBJ2-2	CAIKEGLAAATGELFF	TGTGCCATCAAGGAGGGACTAGCGGCAGCCACCGGGGAGCTGTTTTTT
TRBV11-3	many	TRBD1	TRBJ2-5	CASSTPGQGTEETQYF	TGTGCCAGCAGCACTCCGGGACAGGGTACGGAAGAGACCCAGTACTTC
TRBV5-1	NA	TRBD2	TRBJ2-5	CASSFGLAGALGETQYF	TGCGCCAGCAGCTTCGGACTAGCGGGAGCCCTCGGGGAGACCCAGTACTTC
TRBV6-2/TRBV6-3	NA	TRBD1	TRBJ2-5	CASSRGRIPGTAKQETQYF	TGTGCCAGCAGTCGCGGTAGGATCCCCGGGACAGCCAAACAAGAGACCCAGTACTTC
TRBV2	NA	TRBD1	TRBJ2-5	CATGTDAGETQYF	TGTGCAACCGGGACAGACGCCGGAGAGACCCAGTACTTC
TRBV6-1	few	TRBD2	TRBJ2-4	CASSRSGTKNIQYF	TGTGCCAGCAGCCGTAGCGGGACCAAAAACATTCAGTACTTC
TRBV28	NA	TRBD1	TRBJ1-2	CASTFRQGPPYGYTF	TGTGCCAGCACCTTCCGACAGGGGCCCCCCTATGGCTACACCTTC
TRBV7-9	few	TRBD2	TRBJ2-5	CASSPGLAGGETQYF	TGTGCCAGCAGTCCAGGACTAGCGGGGGGAGAGACCCAGTACTTC
TRBV10-1	many	NA	TRBJ2-7	CASSVSLGGGQYF	TGCGCCAGCAGCGTCTCTCTTGGTGGCGGGCAGTACTTC
TRBV7-8	many	TRBD1	TRBJ2-7	CASSPRRTGVYEQYF	TGTGCCAGCAGCCCCCGCCGGACAGGGGTCTACGAGCAGTACTTC
TRBV11-3	many	NA	TRBJ1-1	CASSLGTSMGSEAFF	TGTGCCAGCAGCTTAGGGACGAGTATGGGGTCTGAAGCTTTCTTT
TRBV2	many	TRBD1	TRBJ1-5	CASRGDRRHQPQHF	TGTGCCAGCAGGGGGGACAGGAGGCACCAGCCCCAGCATTTT
TRBV29-1	many	TRBD1	TRBJ2-2	CSTRQGEGTGELFF	TGCAGCACCAGACAGGGGGAGGGCACCGGGGAGCTGTTTTTT
TRBV6-1	many	NA	TRBJ2-7	CASSGNYEQYF	TGTGCCAGCAGCGGAAACTACGAGCAGTACTTC
TRBV15	many	NA	TRBJ2-5	CATSTGFRETQYF	TGTGCCACCAGCACTGGGTTTAGAGAGACCCAGTACTTC
TRBV7-2	many	NA	TRBJ2-5	CASSLNAAQETQYF	TGTGCCAGCAGCTTAAATGCGGCGCAAGAGACCCAGTACTTC
TRBV28	few	TRBD2	TRBJ2-5	CASSAPTSGRLGETQYF	TGTGCCAGCAGTGCACCGACTAGCGGGAGGTTGGGAGAGACCCAGTACTTC
TRBV29-1	many	NA	TRBJ2-7	CSVWTDYYEQYF	TGCAGCGTTTGGACAGATTACTACGAGCAGTACTTC
TRBV7-8	many	NA	TRBJ2-5	CASSLALTETQYF	TGTGCCAGCAGCTTAGCGCTGACAGAGACCCAGTACTTC
TRBV4-2	many	TRBD2	TRBJ2-7	CASSQDWRTSGRHYEQYF	TGTGCCAGCAGCCAAGATTGGAGGACTAGCGGGAGGCACTACGAGCAGTACTTC
TRBV10-3	NA	NA	TRBJ2-5	CAISERSGEVGTQYF	TGTGCCATCAGTGAGAGATCAGGGGAGGTGGGGACCCAGTACTTC
TRBV28	NA	NA	TRBJ2-5	CASSFGTAEYF	TGTGCCAGCAGTTTTGGGACGGCCGAGTACTTC